A selection of T cell receptor beta chains follows, all from one sample in a study of blood T cells in healthy people across ages. MiXCR, run by TCRdb on the 5' RACE reads, gives a single entry per CDR3 protein. Altogether hundreds of thousands of distinct CDR3 sequences are present, 29% being singletons, with the ten largest covering 15% to 20%. Input material: blood. The receptors here all came from a woman older than 75 in good health. CDR3s include the opening cysteine and the closing phenylalanine or tryptophan. Fields, in order: D gene, clone size, V gene, J gene, CDR3 DNA, CDR3 protein. The D gene is left open where the match is weak. Where a row states a size, it is once, few, many or the class of an expanded clone; other rows omit it.

D: TRBD2; size: many; V: TRBV3-1; J: TRBJ2-7; DNA: TGTGCCAGCACCCTCACTAGCGGGGGATCACCCGGATACGAGCAGTACTTC; CDR3: CASTLTSGGSPGYEQYF
D: .; size: many; V: TRBV7-8; J: TRBJ2-1; DNA: TGTGCCAGCAGCCCCGTGGCAGGAAACAATGAGCAGTTCTTC; CDR3: CASSPVAGNNEQFF
D: TRBD2; size: few; V: TRBV20-1; J: TRBJ2-3; DNA: TGCAGTGCTAGGGCTAGCGGGGACCTGGGTACGCAGTATTTT; CDR3: CSARASGDLGTQYF
D: .; size: .; V: TRBV7-2; J: TRBJ1-1; DNA: TGTGCCAGCAGCGTGATCGGGGCACAGGGCACTGAAGCTTTCTTT; CDR3: CASSVIGAQGTEAFF
D: TRBD2; size: many; V: TRBV11-2; J: TRBJ2-1; DNA: TGTGCCAGCAGGGTAGCGGGGGGATCCTACAATGAGCAGTTCTTC; CDR3: CASRVAGGSYNEQFF
D: .; size: many; V: TRBV5-1; J: TRBJ2-3; DNA: TGCGCCAGCAGCATCCCGGGACGGGTCATGAATACGCAGTATTTT; CDR3: CASSIPGRVMNTQYF
D: TRBD1; size: .; V: TRBV24-1; J: TRBJ2-1; DNA: TGTGCCACCAGTGACTCGACAGGGGTCTCCTACAATGAGCAGTTCTTC; CDR3: CATSDSTGVSYNEQFF
D: TRBD2; size: .; V: TRBV4-3; J: TRBJ2-1; DNA: TGCGCCAGCAGCCGATACAGCGGGGGGACCTACAATGAGCAGTTCTTC; CDR3: CASSRYSGGTYNEQFF
D: .; size: many; V: TRBV7-2; J: TRBJ1-6; DNA: TGTGCCAGCAGCTTGGGGGGGCTCTATTCACCCCTCCACTTT; CDR3: CASSLGGLYSPLHF
D: .; size: many; V: TRBV7-9; J: TRBJ2-1; DNA: TGTGCCAGCAGTGGGGCGGTATTCTCCTACAATGAGCAGTTCTTC; CDR3: CASSGAVFSYNEQFF
D: .; size: many; V: TRBV7-9; J: TRBJ2-3; DNA: TGTGCCAGCACCGTAAAGACTCTCACAGATACGCAGTATTTT; CDR3: CASTVKTLTDTQYF
D: TRBD1; size: .; V: TRBV12-3/TRBV12-4; J: TRBJ1-2; DNA: TGTGCCAGCAGTTTATGGTGGGTTTCGGGACAGGGGGCGCAGAACACCTTC; CDR3: CASSLWWVSGQGAQNTF
D: .; size: many; V: TRBV7-2; J: TRBJ2-7; DNA: TGTGCCAGCAGCTTTTCGGGCTACGAGCAGTACTTC; CDR3: CASSFSGYEQYF
D: .; size: few; V: TRBV20-1; J: TRBJ1-1; DNA: TGCAGTGCTAGAGATAGCGGGGGACACCTGAACACTGAAGCTTTCTTT; CDR3: CSARDSGGHLNTEAFF
D: .; size: many; V: TRBV10-3; J: TRBJ2-5; DNA: TGTGCCATCAGTGAGGGACGGAGCCAAGAGACCCAGTACTTC; CDR3: CAISEGRSQETQYF
D: TRBD2; size: .; V: TRBV12-3/TRBV12-4; J: TRBJ2-3; DNA: TGTGCCAGCAGTCCGCGGACTAGCGGGAGAGGGTTGGCGCAGTATTTT; CDR3: CASSPRTSGRGLAQYF
D: TRBD2; size: .; V: TRBV5-4; J: TRBJ2-5; DNA: TGTGCCAGCAGCTTGGAGTCCGGGACTAGCGGGACCCAGTACTTC; CDR3: CASSLESGTSGTQYF
D: .; size: many; V: TRBV18; J: TRBJ1-1; DNA: TGTGCCAGCTCACCGGCACTGAACACTGAAGCTTTCTTT; CDR3: CASSPALNTEAFF
D: .; size: .; V: TRBV11-3; J: TRBJ2-2; DNA: TGTGCCAGCAAGCAGGGGGGGATGGCCGGGGAGCTGTTTTTT; CDR3: CASKQGGMAGELFF
D: .; size: many; V: TRBV6-2/TRBV6-3; J: TRBJ1-5; DNA: TGTGCCAGCAGCCCTATTTCAGGGGCGCGTCAATGGCCCCAGCATTTT; CDR3: CASSPISGARQWPQHF
D: .; size: .; V: TRBV6-2/TRBV6-3; J: TRBJ1-4; DNA: TGTGCCAGCAGTTACTCGAACACACGGAATGAAAAACTGTTTTTT; CDR3: CASSYSNTRNEKLFF
D: .; size: few; V: TRBV4-3; J: TRBJ2-2; DNA: TGCGCCAGCAGCCGCAGTGTGAACACCGGGGAGCTGTTTTTT; CDR3: CASSRSVNTGELFF
D: .; size: .; V: TRBV5-1; J: TRBJ1-6; DNA: TGCGCCAGCAGCTTAAGTGTGGGGAGTAATTCACCCCTCCACTTT; CDR3: CASSLSVGSNSPLHF
D: TRBD2; size: many; V: TRBV12-3/TRBV12-4; J: TRBJ2-3; DNA: TGTGCCAGCATCCTAGGGACTAACTCAGATACGCAGTATTTT; CDR3: CASILGTNSDTQYF